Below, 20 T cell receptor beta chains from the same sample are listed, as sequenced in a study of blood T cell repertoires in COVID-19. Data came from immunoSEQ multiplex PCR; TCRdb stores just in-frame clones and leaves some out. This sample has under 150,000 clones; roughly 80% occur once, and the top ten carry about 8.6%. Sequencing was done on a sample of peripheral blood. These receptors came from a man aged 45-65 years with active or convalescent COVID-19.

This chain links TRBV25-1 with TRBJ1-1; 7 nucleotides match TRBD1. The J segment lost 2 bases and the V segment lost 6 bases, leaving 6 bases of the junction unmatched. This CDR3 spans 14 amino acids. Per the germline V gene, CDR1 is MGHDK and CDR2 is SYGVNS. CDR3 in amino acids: CASRLTGPNTEAFF. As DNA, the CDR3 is TGTGCCAGCAGGTTGACAGGGCCAAACACTGAAGCTTTCTTT.

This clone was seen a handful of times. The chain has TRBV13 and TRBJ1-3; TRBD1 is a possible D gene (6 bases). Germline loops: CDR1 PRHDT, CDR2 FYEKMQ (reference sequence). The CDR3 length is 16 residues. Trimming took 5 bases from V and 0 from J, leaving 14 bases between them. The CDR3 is CASSEQGPLSGNTIYF. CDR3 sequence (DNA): TGTGCCAGCAGCGAACAGGGTCCTCTCTCTGGAAACACCATATATTTT.

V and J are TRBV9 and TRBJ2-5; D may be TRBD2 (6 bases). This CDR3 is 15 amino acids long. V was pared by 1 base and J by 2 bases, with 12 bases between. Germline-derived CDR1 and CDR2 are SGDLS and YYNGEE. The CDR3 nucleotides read TGTGCCAGCAGCGTATTAGCGGATCCTCAAGAGACCCAGTACTTC. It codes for CASSVLADPQETQYF.

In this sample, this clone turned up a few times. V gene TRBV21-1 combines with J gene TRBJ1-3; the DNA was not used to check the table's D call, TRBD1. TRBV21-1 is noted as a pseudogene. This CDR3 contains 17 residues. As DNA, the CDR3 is TGTGCCAGCAGCCCCTATAAGGGGAATAGCTCTGGAAACACCATATATTTT. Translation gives CASSPYKGNSSGNTIYF.

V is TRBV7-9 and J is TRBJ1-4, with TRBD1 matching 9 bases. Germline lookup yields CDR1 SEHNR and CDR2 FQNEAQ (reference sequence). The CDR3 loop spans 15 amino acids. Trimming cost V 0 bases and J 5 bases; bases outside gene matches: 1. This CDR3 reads CASSLAGTGNEKLFF. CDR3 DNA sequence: TGTGCCAGCAGCTTAGCGGGGACAGGGAATGAAAAACTGTTTTTT.

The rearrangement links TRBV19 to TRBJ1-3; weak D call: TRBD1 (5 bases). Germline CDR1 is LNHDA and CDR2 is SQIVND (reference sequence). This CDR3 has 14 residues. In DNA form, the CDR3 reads TGTGCAGCCTGGGGGGGTAGGTCTGGAAACACCATATATTTT. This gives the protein CAAWGGRSGNTIYF. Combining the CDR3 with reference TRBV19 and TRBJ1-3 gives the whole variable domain DGGITQSPKYLFRKEGQNVTLSCEQNLNHDAMYWYRQDPGQGLRLIYYSQIVNDFQKGDIAEGYSVSREKKESFPLTVTSAQKNPTAFYLCAAWGGRSGNTIYFGEGSWLTVV.

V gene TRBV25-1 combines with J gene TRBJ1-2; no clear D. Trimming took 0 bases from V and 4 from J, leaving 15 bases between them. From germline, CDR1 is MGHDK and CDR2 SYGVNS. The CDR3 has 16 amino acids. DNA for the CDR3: TGTGCCAGCAGTGAATATGACGGCGGCCTGGGCTATGGCTACACCTTC. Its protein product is CASSEYDGGLGYGYTF.

This chain's CDR3 is CASSQEIGLPGELFF. DNA for the CDR3: TGTGCCAGCAGCCAAGAAATCGGACTTCCCGGGGAGCTGTTTTTT. The J gene is TRBJ2-2, the V gene TRBV4-2, with a possible D match to TRBD2 (5 bases). The CDR3 contains 15 residues. V was cut by 0 bases and J by 6 bases, with 11 bases left in between. Germline CDR1 and CDR2: LGHNA and YNFKEQ.

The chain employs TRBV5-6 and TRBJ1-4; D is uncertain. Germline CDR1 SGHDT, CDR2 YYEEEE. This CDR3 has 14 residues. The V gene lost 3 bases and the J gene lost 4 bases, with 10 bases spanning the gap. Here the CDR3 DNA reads TGTGCCAGCAGCTACGGACTGATTAATGAAAAACTGTTTTTT. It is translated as CASSYGLINEKLFF.

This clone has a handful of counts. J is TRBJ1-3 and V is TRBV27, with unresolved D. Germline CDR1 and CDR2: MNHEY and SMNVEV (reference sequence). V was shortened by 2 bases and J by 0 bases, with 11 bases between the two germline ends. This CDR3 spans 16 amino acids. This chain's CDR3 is CASSLMGGFSGNTIYF. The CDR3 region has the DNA TGTGCCAGCAGTTTAATGGGAGGGTTCTCTGGAAACACCATATATTTT.

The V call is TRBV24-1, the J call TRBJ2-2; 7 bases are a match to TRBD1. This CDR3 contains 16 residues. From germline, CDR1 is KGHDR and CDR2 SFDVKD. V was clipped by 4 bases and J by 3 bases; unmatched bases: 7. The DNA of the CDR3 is TGTGCCACCAGTGACTGGGACAGTCGACACACCGGGGAGCTGTTTTTT. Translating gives CATSDWDSRHTGELFF.

CDR3 nucleotide sequence: TGTGCCAGCAGCCCATCCTCAGCGGGAGACGGTCAGCCCCAGCATTTT. It encodes CASSPSSAGDGQPQHF. The genes are TRBV5-5 and TRBJ1-5; D gene ambiguous. V lost 4 bases to trimming and J lost 6 bases, with 20 bases between them. The CDR3 covers 16 residues. Germline CDR1 and CDR2: SGHKS and YYEKEE (reference sequence).

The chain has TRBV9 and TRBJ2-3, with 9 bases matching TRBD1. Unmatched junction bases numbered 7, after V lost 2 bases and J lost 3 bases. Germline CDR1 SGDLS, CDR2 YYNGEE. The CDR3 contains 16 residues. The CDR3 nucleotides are TGTGCCAGCAGCGTTGGACAGGGGTCGGATACAGATACGCAGTATTTT. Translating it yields CASSVGQGSDTDTQYF. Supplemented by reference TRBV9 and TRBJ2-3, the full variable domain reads DSGVTQTPKHLITATGQRVTLRCSPRSGDLSVYWYQQSLDQGLQFLIQYYNGEERAKGNILERFSAQQFPDLHSELNLSSLELGDSALYFCASSVGQGSDTDTQYFGPGTRLTVL.

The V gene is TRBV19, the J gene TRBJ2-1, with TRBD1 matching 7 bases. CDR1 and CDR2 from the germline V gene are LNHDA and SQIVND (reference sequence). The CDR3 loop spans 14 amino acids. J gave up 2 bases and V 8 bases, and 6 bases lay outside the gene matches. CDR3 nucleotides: TGTGCCAGTGAGGGGGCGTACACCTACAATGAGCAGTTCTTC. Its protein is CASEGAYTYNEQFF. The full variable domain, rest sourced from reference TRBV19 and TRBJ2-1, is DGGITQSPKYLFRKEGQNVTLSCEQNLNHDAMYWYRQDPGQGLRLIYYSQIVNDFQKGDIAEGYSVSREKKESFPLTVTSAQKNPTAFYLCASEGAYTYNEQFFGPGTRLTVL.

The CDR3 DNA sequence: TGTGCCAGCACCGAAGAGGGGGCTGGAAACACCATATATTTT. Protein: CASTEEGAGNTIYF. This chain uses TRBV28 with TRBJ1-3, with D perhaps matching TRBD1 (6 bases). This CDR3 contains 14 residues. In germline, CDR1 is MDHEN, CDR2 SYDVKM. Trimming stripped 7 bases from V and 2 bases from J, with 12 bases between.

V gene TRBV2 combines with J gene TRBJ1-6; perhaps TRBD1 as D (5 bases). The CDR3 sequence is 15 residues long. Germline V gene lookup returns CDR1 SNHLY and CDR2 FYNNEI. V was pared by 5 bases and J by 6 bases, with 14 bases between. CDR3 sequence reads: CASSWDSGSNSPLHF. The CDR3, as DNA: TGTGCCAGCAGTTGGGACTCGGGCTCTAATTCACCCCTCCACTTT.

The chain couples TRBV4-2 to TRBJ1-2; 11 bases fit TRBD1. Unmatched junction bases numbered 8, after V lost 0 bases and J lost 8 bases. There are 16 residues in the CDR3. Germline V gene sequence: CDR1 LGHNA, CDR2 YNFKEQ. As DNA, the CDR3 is TGTGCCAGCAGCCAAGATCTCGGACAGGGGGCGGGAGGCTACACCTTC. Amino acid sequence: CASSQDLGQGAGGYTF.

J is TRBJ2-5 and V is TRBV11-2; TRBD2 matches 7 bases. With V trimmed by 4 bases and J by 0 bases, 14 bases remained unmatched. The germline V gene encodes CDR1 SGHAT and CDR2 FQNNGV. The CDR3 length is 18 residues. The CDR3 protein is CASSSPGGTGIYQETQYF. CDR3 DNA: TGTGCCAGCAGCTCACCCGGGGGGACGGGGATATACCAAGAGACCCAGTACTTC.

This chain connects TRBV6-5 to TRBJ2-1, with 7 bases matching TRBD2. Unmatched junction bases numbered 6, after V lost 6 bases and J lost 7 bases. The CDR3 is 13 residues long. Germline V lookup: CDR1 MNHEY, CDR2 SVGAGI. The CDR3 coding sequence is TGTGCCAGCAGGACTCGGGGGGTGAATGAGCAGTTCTTC. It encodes CASRTRGVNEQFF.

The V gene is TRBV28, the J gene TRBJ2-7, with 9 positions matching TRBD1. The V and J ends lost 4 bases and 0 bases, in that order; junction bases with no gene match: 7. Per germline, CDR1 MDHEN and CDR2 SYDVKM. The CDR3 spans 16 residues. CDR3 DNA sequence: TGTGCCAGCAGTTCATCGGGGACAGGGTTCTCCTACGAGCAGTACTTC. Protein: CASSSSGTGFSYEQYF.